The clone carrying this T cell receptor (beta chain) was detected a few times. Method: immunoSEQ multiplex PCR; TCRdb's copy keeps in-frame clones and lacks some. Of 150,000 to 200,000 clones listed, around 90% are singletons. This entry comes from a study of control samples from healthy donors and cancer patients. Trimming pared 5 bases from V and 0 bases from J, leaving 11 bases between. Germline V gene lookup returns CDR1 PRHDT and CDR2 FYEKMQ (reference sequence). This CDR3 contains 15 residues. This chain joins TRBV13 and TRBJ2-1; a possible D gene is TRBD2 (6 bases). The TCR sequence derives from a man in his late teens or twenties in good health. The sequenced sample was blood. The CDR3 spells CASSPRDSSYNEQFF. CDR3 nucleotide sequence: TGTGCCAGCAGCCCCCGGGACTCCTCCTACAATGAGCAGTTCTTC.